This T cell receptor beta chain was sequenced during a study of PD-1 blockade in classical Hodgkin lymphoma (dated by TCRdb to about 2020). Turning to the overall study: The study used TCR beta sequencing and CyTOF to define a peripheral blood immune signature of response to PD-1 blockade in classical Hodgkin lymphoma. Summary of the overall study and its limitations: Baseline TCR diversity was reported as lower in newly diagnosed patients than in healthy donors, and lower still in relapsed/refractory patients. The study covered only a single clinical trial cohort, and the causes of the repertoire differences, possibly disease activity or prior therapy, were still not defined.

With respect to this clone: The target of this receptor is not known. Base qualities are not recorded, but no much larger clone differs from it by a single base.

Genomic DNA was extracted with the Qiagen DNeasy kit from unsorted PBMCs and from negatively selected CD4+ and CD8+ fractions. TCR beta CDR3 regions were subjected to amplification by immunoSEQ multiplex PCR with primers that anneal to V and J segments. A synthetic immune receptor repertoire was used to minimize amplification bias, and remaining bias was computationally removed after sequencing. Regarding the original processing steps: Custom Python scripts were used to quantify repertoire diversity as the Shannon entropy index. The unsorted, CD4+ and CD8+ repertoires were each analyzed separately, with the exception of combined analyses, where CD4+ and CD8+ sequences were merged in silico. TCRdb took this table from immuneACCESS and kept in-frame rearrangements with V and J called. Such tables lack part of the clones; where checked against another copy, unresolved V genes explain under half of the gap, and the rest is unexplained. D and trimming come from the DNA, and the V and J calls and clone size come from that table. This sample is represented by 30,000 to 35,000 clones; 94% of them were singletons. Of the sample, roughly 2.5% falls within the top ten clones.

The time point label here, explained by the study, means: newly diagnosed, previously untreated cHL patient sample. To serve as a comparison group for the relapsed/refractory trial patients, PBMCs were sequenced from patients with newly diagnosed, previously untreated classical Hodgkin lymphoma. Peripheral blood was collected in 8 mL Vacutainer Cell Preparation Tubes, from which PBMCs were isolated by centrifugation and then cryopreserved. Taken from cysteine to phenylalanine, the CDR3 has 13 residues. The retained sequence is limited to the CDR3, 39 bases, with the frame set at the first base. V loses 0 bases, J loses 5 bases, and the germline ends lie 8 bases apart. Sequences SGHRS (CDR1) and YFSETQ (CDR2) are obtained from the germline V gene.

The sample was peripheral blood mononuclear cells (PBMCs). The chain is assembled from TRBV5-1 and TRBJ1-1; the D gene is perhaps TRBD1, from 5 matching bases. This receptor was taken from a human donor with classical Hodgkin lymphoma. In nucleotides, the sequence is TGCGCCAGCAGCTTGGCAGGGAAAACTGAAGCTTTCTTT. Its translation reads: CASSLAGKTEAFF.